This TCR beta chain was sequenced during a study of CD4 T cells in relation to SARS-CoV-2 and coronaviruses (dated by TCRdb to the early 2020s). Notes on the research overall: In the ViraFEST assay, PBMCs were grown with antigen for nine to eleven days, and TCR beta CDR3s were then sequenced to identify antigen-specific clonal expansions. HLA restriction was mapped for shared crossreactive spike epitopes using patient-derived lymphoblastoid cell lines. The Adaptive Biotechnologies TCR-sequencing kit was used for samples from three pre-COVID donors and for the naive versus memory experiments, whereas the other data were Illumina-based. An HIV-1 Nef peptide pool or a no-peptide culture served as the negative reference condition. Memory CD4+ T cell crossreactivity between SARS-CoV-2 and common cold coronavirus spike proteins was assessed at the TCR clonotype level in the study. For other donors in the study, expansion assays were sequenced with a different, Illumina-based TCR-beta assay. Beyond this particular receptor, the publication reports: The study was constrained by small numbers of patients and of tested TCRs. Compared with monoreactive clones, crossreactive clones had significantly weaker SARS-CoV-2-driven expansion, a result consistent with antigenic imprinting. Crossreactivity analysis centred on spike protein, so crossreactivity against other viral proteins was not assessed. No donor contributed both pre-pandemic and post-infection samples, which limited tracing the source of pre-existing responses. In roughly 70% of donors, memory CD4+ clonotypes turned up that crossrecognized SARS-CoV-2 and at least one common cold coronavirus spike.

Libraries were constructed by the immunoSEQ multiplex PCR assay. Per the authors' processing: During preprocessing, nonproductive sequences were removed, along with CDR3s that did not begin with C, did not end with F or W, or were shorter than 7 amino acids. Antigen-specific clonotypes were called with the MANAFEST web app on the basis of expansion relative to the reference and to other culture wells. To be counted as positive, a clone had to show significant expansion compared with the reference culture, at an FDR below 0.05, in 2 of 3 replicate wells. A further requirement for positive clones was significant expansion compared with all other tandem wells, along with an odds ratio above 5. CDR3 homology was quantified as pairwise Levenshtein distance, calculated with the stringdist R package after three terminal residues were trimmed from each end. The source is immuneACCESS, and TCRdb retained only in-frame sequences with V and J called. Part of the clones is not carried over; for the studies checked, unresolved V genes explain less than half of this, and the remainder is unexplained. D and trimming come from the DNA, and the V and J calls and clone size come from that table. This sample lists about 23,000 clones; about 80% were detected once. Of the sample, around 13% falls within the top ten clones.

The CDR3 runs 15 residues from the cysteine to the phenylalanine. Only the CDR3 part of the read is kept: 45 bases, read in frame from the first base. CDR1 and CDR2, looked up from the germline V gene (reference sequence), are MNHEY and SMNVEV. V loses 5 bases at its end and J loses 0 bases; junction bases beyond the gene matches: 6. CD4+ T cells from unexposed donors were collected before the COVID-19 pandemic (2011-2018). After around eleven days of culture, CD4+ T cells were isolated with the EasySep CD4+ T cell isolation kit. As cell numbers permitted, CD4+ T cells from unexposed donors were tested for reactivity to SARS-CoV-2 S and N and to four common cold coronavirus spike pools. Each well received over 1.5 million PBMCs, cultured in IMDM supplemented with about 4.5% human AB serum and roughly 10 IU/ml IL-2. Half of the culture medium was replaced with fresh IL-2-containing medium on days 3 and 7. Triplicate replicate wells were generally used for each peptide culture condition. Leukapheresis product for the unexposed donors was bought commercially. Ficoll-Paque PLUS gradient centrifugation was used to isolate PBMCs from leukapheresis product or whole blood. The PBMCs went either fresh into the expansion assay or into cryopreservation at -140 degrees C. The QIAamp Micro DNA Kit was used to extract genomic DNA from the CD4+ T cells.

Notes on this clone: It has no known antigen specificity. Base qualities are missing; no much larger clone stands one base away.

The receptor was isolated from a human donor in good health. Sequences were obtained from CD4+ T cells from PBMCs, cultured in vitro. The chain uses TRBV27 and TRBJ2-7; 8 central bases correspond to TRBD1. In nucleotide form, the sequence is TGTGCCAGCAGTGTACAGGGGGGTCTCTCCTACGAGCAGTACTTC. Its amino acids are CASSVQGGLSYEQYF.